Listed below are T cell receptor beta chains from one sample, sequenced in a study of blood T cell repertoires in COVID-19. Sequencing was performed with immunoSEQ multiplex PCR; in TCRdb, only in-frame clones are kept and a portion is missing. The table includes 300,000 to 400,000 clones, roughly 90% detected once. The sample comprised PBMCs or T cells enriched from blood (not recorded which). The receptors shown here come from a woman in her twenties or thirties who had been exposed to COVID-19. The CDR3 runs from the conserved cysteine through the conserved F or W. A D gene is named only where the DNA matches it firmly. Size is stated for part of the rows, as once, few or many counts, or as a class when the clone is expanded.

v_gene: TRBV27
len: 13
j_gene: TRBJ2-7
d_gene: TRBD1
abundance: .
CDR3nt: TGTGCCAGCAGGATAACAGGGGGGTACGAGCAGTACTTC
CDR3aa: CASRITGGYEQYF

v_gene: TRBV5-1
len: 16
j_gene: TRBJ2-7
d_gene: TRBD1
abundance: .
CDR3nt: TGCGCCAGCAGCATCTCAAGCGGGACAGGGTTATGGGAGCAGTACTTC
CDR3aa: CASSISSGTGLWEQYF

v_gene: TRBV2
len: 18
j_gene: TRBJ1-5
d_gene: .
abundance: .
CDR3nt: TGTGCCAGCAAAAAATATCAGGGAGGTAGAGGGAGCAATCAGCCCCAGCATTTT
CDR3aa: CASKKYQGGRGSNQPQHF

v_gene: TRBV6-4
len: 14
j_gene: TRBJ2-7
d_gene: TRBD1
abundance: once
CDR3nt: TGTGCCAGCACCCTTCCGGGACAGGAATACGAGCAGTACTTC
CDR3aa: CASTLPGQEYEQYF

v_gene: TRBV4-1
len: 15
j_gene: TRBJ1-2
d_gene: .
abundance: .
CDR3nt: TGCGCCAGCAGCCGGACGGGAGTGGGGGAATATGGCTACACCTTC
CDR3aa: CASSRTGVGEYGYTF

v_gene: TRBV6-5
len: 13
j_gene: TRBJ2-5
d_gene: TRBD2
abundance: few
CDR3nt: TGTGCCAGCAGTTACCCCGGGGGAGGGGCCCAGTACTTC
CDR3aa: CASSYPGGGAQYF

v_gene: TRBV7-2
len: 16
j_gene: TRBJ2-1
d_gene: .
abundance: .
CDR3nt: TGTGCCAGCAGCCCACAGGGAAACCAATACTACAATGAGCAGTTCTTC
CDR3aa: CASSPQGNQYYNEQFF

v_gene: TRBV11-3
len: 14
j_gene: TRBJ1-1
d_gene: .
abundance: few
CDR3nt: TGTGCCAGCAGCCGGGGACACAGGAACACTGAAGCTTTCTTT
CDR3aa: CASSRGHRNTEAFF

v_gene: TRBV13
len: 13
j_gene: TRBJ2-7
d_gene: .
abundance: .
CDR3nt: TGTGCCAGCAGCTTAGCCGCGGGCCACGAGCAGTACTTC
CDR3aa: CASSLAAGHEQYF

v_gene: TRBV19
len: 13
j_gene: TRBJ1-2
d_gene: TRBD1
abundance: .
CDR3nt: TGTGCCAGTACCCCGGGACAGCTCTATGGCTACACCTTC
CDR3aa: CASTPGQLYGYTF

v_gene: TRBV28
len: 11
j_gene: TRBJ1-4
d_gene: .
abundance: .
CDR3nt: TGTGCCAGCAGAGGGGATGAAAAACTGTTTTTT
CDR3aa: CASRGDEKLFF

v_gene: TRBV20-1
len: 14
j_gene: TRBJ1-2
d_gene: TRBD1
abundance: .
CDR3nt: TGCAGTGCTAGTACAGGGGGCGCTGACTATGGCTACACCTTC
CDR3aa: CSASTGGADYGYTF

v_gene: TRBV12-5
len: 16
j_gene: TRBJ1-2
d_gene: .
abundance: .
CDR3nt: TGTGCTAGTGGTTTGGTACTCCCCGAGGAGAACTATGGCTACACCTTC
CDR3aa: CASGLVLPEENYGYTF